This T cell receptor (beta chain) was recorded in a study of T cell changes during pregnancy in multiple sclerosis. This CDR3 is built from 15 residues. Germline assignment: CDR1 MNHEY and CDR2 SMNVEV (reference sequence). Germline trimming cut 4 bases from V and 3 bases from J; bases unmatched to any gene: 3. The data were produced by immunoSEQ multiplex PCR, yet TCRdb's version contains in-frame clones alone and is incomplete. The data hold approximately 20,000 clones, with about 90% observed a single time. Sequences were derived from CD8+ T cells from peripheral blood mononuclear cells, sampled after pregnancy. The chain has TRBV27 and TRBJ1-5, with 10 bases identical to TRBD1. This clonotype originated in a female donor with multiple sclerosis, enrolled in a pregnancy study. The CDR3 DNA is TGTGCCAGCAGTTGGACAGGGGGAATCAATCAGCCCCAGCATTTT. It specifies CASSWTGGINQPQHF.